The rows below give T cell receptor beta chains drawn from one sample of a study of control samples from healthy donors and cancer patients. Sequencing was performed with immunoSEQ multiplex PCR; in TCRdb, only in-frame clones are kept and a portion is missing. In the table there are 100,000 to 130,000 clones, around four fifths of which are singletons. Sequencing was performed on blood. These receptors all come from a man aged 18 to 35 in good health. The CDR3 runs from the conserved cysteine through the conserved F or W. The D gene is left open where the match is weak. Clone size is shown for a subset of rows, as once, few, many or a class of expanded clone.

D gene	V gene	J gene	clone size	CDR3 protein	CDR3 DNA
TRBD2	TRBV6-2/TRBV6-3	TRBJ2-1	few	CASSTGTSDYNEQFF	TGTGCCAGCAGTACCGGGACTAGCGACTACAATGAGCAGTTCTTC
NA	TRBV28	TRBJ1-3	NA	CASSFQGTSGNTIYF	TGTGCCAGCAGTTTTCAGGGCACCTCTGGAAACACCATATATTTT
TRBD1	TRBV9	TRBJ2-1	NA	CASSVALQGDGEQFF	TGTGCCAGCAGCGTAGCTTTGCAGGGGGATGGTGAGCAGTTCTTC
NA	TRBV9	TRBJ2-4	NA	CASSPGGGKAKNIQYF	TGTGCCAGCAGCCCAGGGGGAGGTAAAGCCAAAAACATTCAGTACTTC
NA	TRBV4-2	TRBJ2-1	NA	CASSQSARNNEQFF	TGTGCCAGCAGCCAATCGGCCAGAAACAATGAGCAGTTCTTC
NA	TRBV27	TRBJ2-2	NA	CASSSPRAPGELFF	TGTGCCAGCAGTTCGCCCCGGGCCCCCGGGGAGCTGTTTTTT
NA	TRBV7-2	TRBJ2-7	NA	CASSVFRTYEQYF	TGTGCCAGCAGCGTCTTTCGGACCTACGAGCAGTACTTC
NA	TRBV5-1	TRBJ1-2	NA	CASSRLSYGYTF	TGCGCCAGCAGCCGCCTATCCTATGGCTACACCTTC
NA	TRBV4-1	TRBJ1-4	NA	CASSQEHGNLGEKLFF	TGCGCCAGCAGCCAAGAGCATGGGAATCTCGGAGAAAAACTGTTTTTT
NA	TRBV6-4	TRBJ2-2	NA	CASSGGADGTGELFF	TGTGCCAGCAGTGGGGGGGCGGACGGCACCGGGGAGCTGTTTTTT
NA	TRBV3-1/TRBV3-2	TRBJ2-5	once	CASSQDGAWTVKETQYF	TGTGCCAGCAGCCAAGATGGGGCTTGGACAGTAAAAGAGACCCAGTACTTC
TRBD2	TRBV5-8	TRBJ2-1	NA	CASSNRRGLAASNEQFF	TGTGCCAGCAGCAACCGCCGGGGACTAGCGGCGTCGAATGAGCAGTTCTTC
TRBD1	TRBV14	TRBJ1-6	NA	CASSLSPGGLGSPLHF	TGTGCCAGCAGCCTCAGTCCAGGGGGCTTAGGTTCACCCCTCCACTTT
TRBD1	TRBV6-4	TRBJ1-6	NA	CASSKQGFWGSPLHF	TGTGCCAGCAGTAAACAGGGGTTCTGGGGTTCACCCCTCCACTTT
NA	TRBV6-1	TRBJ1-2	NA	CASSEEAGANYGYTF	TGTGCCAGCAGTGAAGAGGCGGGAGCTAACTATGGCTACACCTTC
TRBD1	TRBV5-1	TRBJ1-1	NA	CASSLTGGNTEAFF	TGCGCCAGCAGCTTGACAGGGGGGAACACTGAAGCTTTCTTT
TRBD1	TRBV10-3	TRBJ2-7	NA	CATGTGVYEQYF	TGTGCCACCGGGACAGGGGTCTACGAGCAGTACTTC
NA	TRBV6-6	TRBJ1-5	NA	CASSYGRGASNQPQHF	TGTGCCAGCAGCTACGGTAGGGGAGCAAGCAATCAGCCCCAGCATTTT
TRBD1	TRBV28	TRBJ1-2	NA	CASSDPSGGAHYGYTF	TGTGCCAGCAGCGATCCATCAGGGGGAGCTCACTATGGCTACACCTTC
NA	TRBV3-1/TRBV3-2	TRBJ2-2	NA	CASSQVTGELFF	TGTGCCAGCAGCCAAGTGACTGGGGAGCTGTTTTTT
NA	TRBV6-2/TRBV6-3	TRBJ2-5	once	CASSSNLNTGRAETQYF	TGTGCCAGCAGTTCCAACCTAAATACAGGGCGCGCGGAGACCCAGTACTTC
NA	TRBV18	TRBJ1-1	NA	CASSPGPNTEAFF	TGTGCCAGCTCACCGGGCCCGAACACTGAAGCTTTCTTT